These 6 T cell receptor beta chains were all obtained from the same sample, sequenced in a study of cytomegalovirus exposure and HLA in healthy donors. Libraries were prepared by immunoSEQ multiplex PCR; TCRdb keeps only in-frame clonotypes and omits some of them. The repertoire holds about 130,000 clones, with 75% to 90% as singletons. Source material: PBMCs. These receptors all come from a woman aged 18-29 years in good health and CMV-seropositive.

The chain's CDR3 is CASSEYREGYTF. CDR3 coding DNA: TGTGCCAGCAGTGAATACAGGGAAGGCTACACCTTC. The chain joins TRBV25-1 to TRBJ1-2, with D tentatively TRBD1 (5 bases). In germline, CDR1 is MGHDK, CDR2 SYGVNS. The CDR3 is 12 residues long. V was trimmed by 0 bases and J by 8 bases, leaving 7 bases between them.

CDR3 sequence reads: CASRQPGGLYNEQFF. CDR3 bases: TGTGCCAGCAGACAACCGGGGGGGCTCTACAATGAGCAGTTCTTC. The chain carries TRBV7-2 and TRBJ2-1; 8 bases fit TRBD2. CDR1 is SGHTA and CDR2 is FQGNSA in the germline V gene. CDR3 length equals 15 residues. V lost 6 bases, J lost 3 bases, and 7 bases stayed unmatched. The complete variable domain, with remaining parts taken from reference TRBV7-2 and TRBJ2-1, reads GAGVSQSPSNKVTEKGKDVELRCDPISGHTALYWYRQSLGQGLEFLIYFQGNSAPDKSGLPSDRFSAERTGGSVSTLTIQRTQQEDSAVYLCASRQPGGLYNEQFFGPGTRLTVL.

The chain carries TRBV5-8 and TRBJ1-5; no firm D call. This CDR3 spans 14 amino acids. V lost 4 bases, J lost 2 bases, and 10 bases lay in between. Germline V gene sequence: CDR1 SGHTS, CDR2 YDEGEE. CDR3 loop: CASSLRGGNQPQHF. In nucleotides, the CDR3 is TGTGCCAGCAGCCTGCGCGGGGGCAATCAGCCCCAGCATTTT.

The chain combines TRBV30 with TRBJ1-6; perhaps TRBD1 as D (5 bases). The V gene's germline CDR1 is GTSNPN and CDR2 SVGIG (reference sequence). The V end lost 5 bases, the J end lost 3 bases, and 11 bases lay between the germline ends. This CDR3 has 14 amino acids. The CDR3 is CAWGEDIYNSPLHF. The CDR3 coding sequence is TGTGCCTGGGGGGAGGACATCTATAATTCACCCCTCCACTTT.

This rearrangement joins TRBV18 to TRBJ2-3; 12 bases agree with TRBD2. Germline CDR1 and CDR2: KGHSH and LQKENI. Unmatched junction bases numbered 7, after V lost 4 bases and J lost 2 bases. This CDR3 contains 17 residues. The CDR3 DNA sequence: TGTGCCAGCTCACTCCTCCTAGCGGGGGGGCTCACAGATACGCAGTATTTT. Its translation is CASSLLLAGGLTDTQYF.

The CDR3 protein is CASLPGVNTEAFF. The CDR3, as DNA: TGTGCCAGCCTGCCGGGGGTAAACACTGAAGCTTTCTTT. The chain employs TRBV18 and TRBJ1-1, with D perhaps matching TRBD1 (5 bases). CDR3 size: 13 residues. CDR1 KGHSH and CDR2 LQKENI come from the germline V gene. V gave up 8 bases and J gave up 2 bases, with 12 bases separating them.